The TCR beta chain under discussion was sequenced for a study of blood T cell repertoires in COVID-19. Study summary: COVID-19 samples, acute and convalescent, were from the United States, Italy and Spain. Nucleic acid was either cDNA or gDNA, and it came from T cells, B-cell-depleted T cells, or PBMCs.

In the source study's methods: Reference gene primer amplification gave nucleated cell count estimates. Sequencing used immunoSEQ multiplex PCR; TCRdb keeps in-frame clones, though not all of them. For V, J and clone size, that table is used; D and trimming come from the DNA. This sample has tens of thousands of clones; roughly 84% occur once, and the top ten carry 22%. The CDR3 spans 14 residues. Per germline, CDR1 SEHNR and CDR2 FQNEAQ (reference sequence). Trimming cost V 5 bases and J 5 bases, with 14 bases left between them. The chain uses TRBV7-9 and TRBJ2-3; D perhaps matches TRBD2 (6 bases). Specimen: peripheral blood. This TCR derives from a woman older than 75 in a cohort sampled during active or convalescent COVID-19. The CDR3: CASSHFGSGDTQYF. The CDR3 DNA is TGTGCCAGCAGCCACTTCGGGAGCGGAGATACGCAGTATTTT.